This T cell receptor (beta chain) stems from a study of response to subunit inactivated influenza vaccine. Whole-study findings and limits: Authors suggested that a seasonal influenza vaccination recruits few new T cells each time.

CDR1 is MDHEN, CDR2 SYDVKM, per germline. The CDR3 is made up of 14 amino acids. Between the trimmed V and J ends, which lost 1 base and 2 bases, there was a span of 9 bases. TCRdb reprocessed the RT-PCR reads with MiXCR, giving one entry per CDR3 protein. This sample carries a few hundred thousand distinct CDR3 sequences, approximately 15% of them seen once, and the ten largest clones take 11%. This clonotype was found many times. Antigen: not known. This sample comprised PBMCs from blood, obtained 12 days after vaccination. This receptor was taken from a man between 50 and 59 years old who received an inactivated influenza vaccine. This chain links TRBV28 with TRBJ2-7; no clear D gene. The CDR3 DNA follows: TGTGCCAGCAGTTTATTGCTAGAACCCTACGAGCAGTACTTC. Its translation is CASSLLLEPYEQYF.